These T cell receptor beta chains were read from a single sample in a study of identical twins. Using its own MiXCR run on the 5' RACE reads, TCRdb lists one record per CDR3 protein. The sample lists about 190,000 distinct CDR3 sequences; around a sixth were seen once. This sample also appeared in a second study, on T cells expressing NK-cell markers.

What was sequenced was CD8+ T cells sorted from blood. The receptors were sampled from a woman younger than 30 in good health. Each CDR3 is given with its conserved first and last residue. The D gene is left open where the match is weak. Size is omitted from some rows. Given values are once, few, many or a class for expanded clones.

v_gene,d_gene,j_gene,abundance,CDR3nt,CDR3aa
TRBV7-2,TRBD1,TRBJ1-2,NA,TGTGCCAGCAGCCCCCTGGACAGGGGAAGAGCTGGCTACACCTTC,CASSPLDRGRAGYTF
TRBV19,TRBD1,TRBJ2-1,few,TGTGCCAGTAGTATGACAGGGGCCCCCTTGAATGAGCAGTTCTTC,CASSMTGAPLNEQFF
TRBV27,TRBD1,TRBJ2-7,NA,TGTGCCAGCAGTTCTCCCGGACAGGCTGACTACGAGCAGTACTTC,CASSSPGQADYEQYF
TRBV24-1,NA,TRBJ1-1,NA,TGTGCCACCAGTGATTTCACAGCTCGACTACCCGCTGAAGCTTTCTTT,CATSDFTARLPAEAFF
TRBV5-1,NA,TRBJ2-3,NA,TGCGCCAGCAGCCTCCCGTCGGGGGAATGGACAGATACGCAGTATTTT,CASSLPSGEWTDTQYF
TRBV10-3,NA,TRBJ2-6,few,TGTGCCATCGACCAGCCTGGGGCCAACGTCCTGACTTTC,CAIDQPGANVLTF
TRBV11-1,TRBD1,TRBJ1-2,few,TGTGCCAGCAGCTTCGGGACAGGGGTCTATGGCTACACCTTC,CASSFGTGVYGYTF
TRBV29-1,NA,TRBJ1-1,NA,TGCAGCGTTGAGTCAAACACTGAAGCTTTCTTT,CSVESNTEAFF
TRBV7-9,NA,TRBJ1-5,NA,TGTGCCAGCAGCTTATCGGGAGTTCCCCATCAGCCCCAGCATTTT,CASSLSGVPHQPQHF
TRBV25-1,NA,TRBJ2-7,few,TGTGCCAGCAGTGATTCCGGGGGGCCCTACGAGCAGTACTTC,CASSDSGGPYEQYF
TRBV5-1,NA,TRBJ2-1,NA,TGCGCCAGCAGGTCCTGGGATGAGCAGTTCTTC,CASRSWDEQFF
TRBV12-3/TRBV12-4,NA,TRBJ1-5,many,TGTGCCATCTCAGACGGGTATAGCAATCAGCCCCAGCATTTT,CAISDGYSNQPQHF
TRBV12-3/TRBV12-4,NA,TRBJ1-1,NA,TGTGCCAGCAGTACCAGGGGCGGTGGTGACACTGAAGCTTTCTTT,CASSTRGGGDTEAFF
TRBV7-9,NA,TRBJ2-7,few,TGTGCCAGCAGCAATCAAATGACAGGATACTACGAGCAGTACTTC,CASSNQMTGYYEQYF
TRBV20-1,NA,TRBJ1-1,NA,TGCAGTGGGTTGAACAGGGTGAACACTGAAGCTTTCTTT,CSGLNRVNTEAFF
TRBV6-1,NA,TRBJ2-1,NA,TGTGCCAGCAGTCAAGGACCAAACAATGAGCAGTTCTTC,CASSQGPNNEQFF
TRBV3-1,NA,TRBJ1-2,few,TGTGCCAGCAGCCCCGGGACTGGGGGTGGCTACACCTTC,CASSPGTGGGYTF
TRBV7-6,NA,TRBJ2-7,few,TGTGCCAGCAGCTTAGTGCGGGACAGATTATACGAGCAGTACTTC,CASSLVRDRLYEQYF
TRBV11-2,NA,TRBJ2-7,NA,TGTGCCAGCAGCCCCCCAGCGGAACAGTCCCTTTACGAGCAGTACTTC,CASSPPAEQSLYEQYF
TRBV9,NA,TRBJ2-5,few,TGTGCCAGCAGCGTAGCTCCAGGGCCAGAGACCCAGTACTTC,CASSVAPGPETQYF
TRBV7-9,NA,TRBJ2-7,NA,TGTGCCAGCAGCGGCCAGGGGAGAGGAGACGAGCAGTACTTC,CASSGQGRGDEQYF
TRBV7-9,NA,TRBJ1-4,NA,TGTGCCAGCACCACAAGCGGGCTTGAAAGACTGTTTTTT,CASTTSGLERLFF
TRBV6-1,NA,TRBJ1-2,few,TGTGCCAGCAGTGAATGGGACGGACTGTATGGCTACACCTTC,CASSEWDGLYGYTF
TRBV24-1,NA,TRBJ2-3,few,TGTGCCACCTCCGGCCTAGAAACAGATACGCAGTATTTT,CATSGLETDTQYF
TRBV7-9,NA,TRBJ2-7,few,TGTGCCAGCAGCTCTCCACTGGGCCCGGGAAACGACGAGCAGTACTTC,CASSSPLGPGNDEQYF
TRBV20-1,NA,TRBJ2-7,NA,TGCAGTGCTAGAAGCCAGGGATACGAGCAGTACTTC,CSARSQGYEQYF
TRBV4-3,TRBD2,TRBJ2-1,NA,TGCGCCAGCAGCCAAGATTCACAGCGGGGTCACCTTCCAGATGAGCAGTTCTTC,CASSQDSQRGHLPDEQFF
TRBV4-1,NA,TRBJ2-7,few,TGCGCCAGCAGCCAAGATATTCGGACAGCAGTGACCTACGAGCAGTACTTC,CASSQDIRTAVTYEQYF
TRBV15,TRBD1,TRBJ2-7,few,TGTGCCACCAGCCCAACAGGGGTCTACGAGCAGTACTTC,CATSPTGVYEQYF
TRBV9,NA,TRBJ2-5,few,TGTGCCAGCAGCCGATGGGTAGGAGAGACCCAGTACTTC,CASSRWVGETQYF
TRBV10-3,TRBD2,TRBJ2-1,few,TGTGCCACTGGACTAGCGGGAGTAGATGAGCAGTTCTTC,CATGLAGVDEQFF
TRBV7-6,NA,TRBJ2-1,few,TGTGCCAGCAGCTTAGCAGGGGCTGAGCAGTTCTTC,CASSLAGAEQFF
TRBV3-1,NA,TRBJ2-3,NA,TGTGCCAGCAGCCAATTGCGGGAAACCAGCACAGATACGCAGTATTTT,CASSQLRETSTDTQYF